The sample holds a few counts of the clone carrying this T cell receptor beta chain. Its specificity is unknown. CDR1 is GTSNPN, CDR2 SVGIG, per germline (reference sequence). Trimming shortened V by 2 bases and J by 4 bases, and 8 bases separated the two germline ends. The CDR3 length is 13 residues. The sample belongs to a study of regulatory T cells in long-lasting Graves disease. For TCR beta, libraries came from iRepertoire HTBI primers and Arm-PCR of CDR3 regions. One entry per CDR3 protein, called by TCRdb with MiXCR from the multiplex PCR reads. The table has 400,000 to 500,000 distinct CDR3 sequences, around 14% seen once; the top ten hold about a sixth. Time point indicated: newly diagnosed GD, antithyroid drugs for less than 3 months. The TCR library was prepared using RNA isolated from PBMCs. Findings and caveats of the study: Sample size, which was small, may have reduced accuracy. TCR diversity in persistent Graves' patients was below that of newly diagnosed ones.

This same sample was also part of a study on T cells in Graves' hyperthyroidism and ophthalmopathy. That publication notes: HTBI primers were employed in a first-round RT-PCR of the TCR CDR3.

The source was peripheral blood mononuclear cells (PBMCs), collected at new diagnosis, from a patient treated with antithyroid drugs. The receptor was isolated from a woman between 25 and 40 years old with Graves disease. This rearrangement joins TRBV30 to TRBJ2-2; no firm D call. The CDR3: CAWSKGITGELFF. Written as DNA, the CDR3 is TGTGCCTGGAGTAAAGGTATCACCGGGGAGCTGTTTTTT. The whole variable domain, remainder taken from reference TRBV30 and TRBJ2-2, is SQTIHQWPATLVQPVGSPLSLECTVEGTSNPNLYWYRQAAGRGLQLLFYSVGIGQISSEVPQNLSASRPQDRQFILSSKKLLLSDSGFYLCAWSKGITGELFFGEGSRLTVL.